The text below deals with one TCR beta chain. Its cognate antigen is unknown. The data derive from a study of cytomegalovirus exposure and HLA in healthy donors. Findings and limits, study-wide: Clonal expansion was found to be greater in HLA-associated TCR beta chains than in equally common others in a later analysis. In a later analysis, specific HLA alleles were associated with around 17,000 TCR beta sequences at a 0.05 false discovery rate. Productive status was seen about 87% or about 30% of the time for most TCR beta V segments in an earlier analysis.

60 Vbeta and 13 Jbeta primers were used in PCR. Produced via immunoSEQ multiplex PCR; TCRdb's table is partial and in-frame only. The sample holds about 190,000 clones, roughly 87% seen once. Although they were nominally healthy when sampled, donors likely had unrecorded immune exposures. Trimming removed 5 bases from V and 1 base from J; junction bases left unmatched: 5. CDR1 and CDR2 from the germline V gene are KGHSH and LQKENI. This CDR3 has 16 amino acids. The material sequenced was PBMCs. The TCR originated in a boy aged 2 to 9 in good health and CMV-seronegative. The chain couples TRBV18 to TRBJ2-2; 9 bases fit TRBD1. The CDR3 loop is CASSKADRGNTGELFF. As DNA, the CDR3 is TGTGCCAGCTCAAAGGCGGACAGGGGGAACACCGGGGAGCTGTTTTTT.